Included here is one T cell receptor (beta chain) sequence, with context. Sequencing used immunoSEQ multiplex PCR; TCRdb keeps in-frame clones, though not all of them. Of roughly 150,000 clones in the sample, about nine tenths were seen once. These data come from a study of T cell responses to AZD1222 COVID-19 vaccine. This receptor was taken from an adult who received the AZD1222 COVID-19 vaccine. Sequencing was performed on peripheral blood, taken 28 days after the second AZD1222 dose.

DNA of the CDR3: TGTGCCAGCAGTTACGGCCGGAGGGCCAAAAACATTCAGTACTTC. Protein: CASSYGRRAKNIQYF. The rearrangement uses TRBV6-6 and TRBJ2-4; maybe TRBD2 (5 bases). There are 15 residues in the CDR3. Trimming left V 2 bases short and J 1 base short, with 9 bases between. Germline loops: CDR1 MNHNY, CDR2 SVGAGI (reference sequence).